The next 8 T cell receptor beta chains were all read from a single sample in a study of T cells after yellow fever vaccination. TCRdb reprocessed the 5' RACE reads via MiXCR and lists one record per CDR3 protein. The sample includes about 260,000 distinct CDR3 sequences, 5.2% of them seen just once. The source material was CD4+ T cells sorted from PBMCs, sampled on the day of the yellow fever booster vaccination. These receptors originate from a man aged 18 to 29 who received the YFV17D yellow fever vaccine.

The chain recombines TRBV6-2 or TRBV6-3 with TRBJ2-7; TRBD1 matches at 7 bases. The germline V gene encodes CDR1 MNHEY and CDR2 SVGEGT. V lost 6 bases and J lost 9; bases outside the gene matches: 11. The CDR3 has 13 residues. The CDR3 bases are TGTGCCAGCAGAGGTGGGACAGCCCTGCGGCAGTACGTC. Amino acid sequence: CASRGGTALRQYV.

This clonotype was picked up many times. The gene calls are TRBV5-1 and TRBJ2-4; a weak D match, TRBD1 (6 bases). Germline V gene data show CDR1 as SGHRS and CDR2 as YFSETQ. The CDR3 has 14 residues. V was clipped by 2 bases and J by 7 bases, with 13 bases between them. DNA for the CDR3: TGCGCCAGCAGCTTCGGAAACAGGGAGAACATTCAGTACTTC. This gives the protein CASSFGNRENIQYF.

This clonotype was picked up a small number of times. V usage is TRBV23-1 and J usage is TRBJ2-7; D is perhaps TRBD2 (6 bases). TRBV23-1 has ORF status, its function being uncertain. The CDR3 length is 11 residues. The germline V and J ends were trimmed by 9 bases and 6 bases, with 12 bases remaining between them. The CDR3 coding sequence is TGCGCCAGGTCCCGGGGGTGCGAGCAGTACTTC. Residues: CARSRGCEQYF.

This clonotype was recorded many times. This chain links TRBV6-2 or TRBV6-3 with TRBJ2-4; TRBD2 agrees at 7 bases. CDR1 is MNHEY and CDR2 is SVGEGT in the germline V gene. This CDR3 has 16 residues. V gave up 5 bases and J gave up 7 bases; unmatched junction bases: 14. The CDR3 is CASSRIPRGVPNIQYF. The CDR3 nucleotides read TGTGCCAGCAGTCGTATTCCCCGGGGGGTCCCTAACATTCAGTACTTC.

The gene calls are TRBV6-1 and TRBJ1-2, with D tentatively TRBD1 (5 bases). Trimming pared 3 bases from V and 6 bases from J, leaving 14 bases between. This CDR3 has 14 amino acids. Germline V gene lookup returns CDR1 MNHNS and CDR2 SASEGT. CDR3 loop: CASSERQGRDGYTF. CDR3 nucleotide sequence: TGTGCCAGCAGTGAGAGGCAGGGAAGGGATGGCTACACCTTC.

This chain connects TRBV5-5 to TRBJ1-5, with 7 positions matching TRBD1. Germline CDR1 and CDR2: SGHKS and YYEKEE (reference sequence). V was clipped by 4 bases and J by 0 bases; unmatched bases: 10. This CDR3 has 17 amino acids. CDR3 amino acids: CASSGLGQPYSNQPQHF. CDR3 nucleotides: TGTGCCAGCAGCGGACTGGGACAGCCGTATAGCAATCAGCCCCAGCATTTT.

The chain combines TRBV20-1 with TRBJ2-1; 14 nucleotides align to TRBD2. In germline, CDR1 is DFQATT, CDR2 SNEGSKA (reference sequence). The CDR3 sequence is 16 residues long. V lost 6 bases and J lost 8; bases outside the gene matches: 12. CDR3 in DNA: TGCAGTGCCTCCCGACTAGCGGGGGGGCCGATCCATGAGCAGTTCTTC. Amino acid sequence: CSASRLAGGPIHEQFF.

This clonotype has more than one count but fewer than ten. The chain carries TRBV3-2 and TRBJ1-2; the table calls TRBD1, which could not be checked here. TRBV3-2 is flagged as a pseudogene. The CDR3 runs to 16 residues. CDR3 nucleotide sequence: TGTGCCAGCAGCCAAGACGGACAGGGACATCACTATGGCTACACCTTC. Protein product: CASSQDGQGHHYGYTF.